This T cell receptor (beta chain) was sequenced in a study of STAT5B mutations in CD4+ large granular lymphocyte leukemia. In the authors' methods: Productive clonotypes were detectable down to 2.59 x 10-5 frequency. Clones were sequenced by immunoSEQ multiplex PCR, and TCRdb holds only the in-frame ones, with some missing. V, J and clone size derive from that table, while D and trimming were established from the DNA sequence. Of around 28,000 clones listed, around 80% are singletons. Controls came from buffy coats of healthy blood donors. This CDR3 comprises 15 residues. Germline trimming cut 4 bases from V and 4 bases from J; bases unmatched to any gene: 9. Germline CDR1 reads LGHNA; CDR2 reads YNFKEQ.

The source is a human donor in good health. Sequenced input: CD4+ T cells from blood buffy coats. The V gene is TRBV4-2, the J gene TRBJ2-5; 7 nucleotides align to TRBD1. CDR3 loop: CASSPETGFGETQYF. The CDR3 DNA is TGTGCCAGCAGCCCGGAGACAGGGTTCGGAGAGACCCAGTACTTC.